The T cell receptor beta chain under discussion was sequenced for a study of cytomegalovirus exposure and HLA in healthy donors. Whole-study context: An early data release held tens of millions of unique TCRs from HLA-typed donors.

Regarding this clone: Its specificity is not known.

Notes on the study in general: There were reportedly fewer N-insertions in an Asian-associated ancestry cluster than the approximately 630-donor mean, in a later analysis. Apart from CMV serostatus, no immune exposure information was available.

PCR primers comprised 60 Vbeta and 13 Jbeta primers. Measured with immunoSEQ multiplex PCR; TCRdb has only the in-frame clones, and not every one. The sample lists some 170,000 clones; about 81% were seen once. Germline lookup yields CDR1 MGHRA and CDR2 YSYEKL. This CDR3 has 18 amino acids. V lost 0 bases, J lost 4 bases, and 18 bases lay in between. Specimen: PBMCs. The sequence derives from a woman younger than 30 in good health and CMV-seronegative. This chain joins TRBV4-1 and TRBJ2-2; D is uncertain. As DNA, the CDR3 is TGCGCCAGCAGCCAAGAAATTCCGAGGTTTGACCCCACCGGGGAGCTGTTTTTT. Its translation is CASSQEIPRFDPTGELFF.